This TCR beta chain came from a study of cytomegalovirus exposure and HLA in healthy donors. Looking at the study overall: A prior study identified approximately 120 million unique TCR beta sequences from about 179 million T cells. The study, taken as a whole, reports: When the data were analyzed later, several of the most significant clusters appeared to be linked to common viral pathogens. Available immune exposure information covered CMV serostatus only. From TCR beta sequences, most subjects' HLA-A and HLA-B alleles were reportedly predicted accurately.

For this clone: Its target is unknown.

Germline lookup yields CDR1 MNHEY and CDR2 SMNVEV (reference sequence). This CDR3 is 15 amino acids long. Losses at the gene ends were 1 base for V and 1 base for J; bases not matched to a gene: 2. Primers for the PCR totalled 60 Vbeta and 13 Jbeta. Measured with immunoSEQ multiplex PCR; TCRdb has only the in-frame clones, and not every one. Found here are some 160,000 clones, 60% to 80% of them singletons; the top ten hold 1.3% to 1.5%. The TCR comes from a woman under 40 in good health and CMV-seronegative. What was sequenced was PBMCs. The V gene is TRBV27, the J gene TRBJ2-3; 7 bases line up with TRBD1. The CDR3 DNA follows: TGTGCCAGCAGTTTATACCAGGGGGGCACAGATACGCAGTATTTT. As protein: CASSLYQGGTDTQYF.